The 17 T cell receptor beta chains given below trace back to one sample, sequenced in a study of T cells in Graves' hyperthyroidism and ophthalmopathy. RNA transcripts were the template for amplifying TCR beta CDR3 regions. RT-PCR in the first round (using the HTBI primer set) targeted the TCR CDR3. TCRdb redid the calling of the multiplex PCR reads with MiXCR, one entry per CDR3 protein. The table has some 550,000 distinct CDR3 sequences, about 16% seen once. Material for sequencing was blood. The receptors here all came from a woman aged 40 to 50 with Graves' ophthalmopathy.

The chain couples TRBV12-3 or TRBV12-4 to TRBJ1-2; 9 bases are a match to TRBD1. With 3 bases clipped from V and 8 bases from J, the junction kept 4 bases outside the gene matches. The CDR3 has 13 amino acids. CDR3 coding DNA: TGTGCCAGCAGTTTGGGACAGGGATGGGGCTACACCTTC. This gives the protein CASSLGQGWGYTF.

The sample holds many counts of this clonotype. The V and J genes are TRBV2 and TRBJ1-5; D is unresolved. The CDR3 consists of 15 residues. Germline-derived CDR1 and CDR2 are SNHLY and FYNNEI. V lost 0 bases and J 2 bases, leaving 8 bases between the germline ends. For the CDR3, the DNA is TGTGCCAGCAGTGAAGCCAGGTATGGCAATCAGCCCCAGCATTTT. Encoded protein: CASSEARYGNQPQHF.

This clonotype came up a few times. The CDR3 region has the DNA TGTGCCAGCAGCGCGGTACTGAGTTCACCCCTCCACTTT. Its protein product is CASSAVLSSPLHF. The chain joins TRBV9 to TRBJ1-6; no reliable D call. Per germline, CDR1 SGDLS and CDR2 YYNGEE. The CDR3 contains 13 residues. Trimming cost V 3 bases and J 9 bases, with 10 bases left between them.

The chain has TRBV7-2 and TRBJ2-1, with 7 bases identical to TRBD2. This CDR3 is 16 amino acids long. With V trimmed by 2 bases and J by 8 bases, 12 bases remained unmatched. Germline V gives CDR1 SGHTA, CDR2 FQGNSA. The CDR3 DNA is TGTGCCAGCAGCTTACTAGCGGCACCCCTGTACGATGAGCAGTTCTTC. It translates to CASSLLAAPLYDEQFF.

This clonotype has a count of ten or more. This chain connects TRBV11-2 to TRBJ2-3; a possible D gene is TRBD2 (7 bases). The germline V gene encodes CDR1 SGHAT and CDR2 FQNNGV. There are 17 residues in the CDR3. V lost 0 bases to trimming and J lost 2 bases, with 15 bases between them. CDR3 DNA: TGTGCCAGCAGCTTAGATGGGGGGGCCGCGAACACAGATACGCAGTATTTT. This encodes CASSLDGGAANTDTQYF.

The chain couples TRBV9 to TRBJ2-5, with a possible D match to TRBD2 (7 bases). CDR1 SGDLS and CDR2 YYNGEE come from the germline V gene. CDR3 length: 15 amino acids. The V end was cut by 0 bases, the J end by 5 bases, with 14 bases between. CDR3 DNA: TGTGCCAGCAGCGTAGGGGGGGGGGCCCGGGAGACCCAGTACTTC. Protein: CASSVGGGARETQYF.

The chain recombines TRBV18 with TRBJ2-5, with D maybe TRBD1 (6 bases). CDR1 and CDR2 from the germline V gene are KGHSH and LQKENI. Trimming stripped 2 bases from V and 6 bases from J, with 13 bases between. The CDR3 sequence is 14 residues long. The CDR3 loop is CASSPNRDPQTQYF. The DNA for the CDR3 is TGTGCCAGCTCACCAAACAGGGACCCTCAGACCCAGTACTTC.

This clonotype has at least ten counts. The chain is built from TRBV20-1 and TRBJ2-1; 8 nucleotides agree with TRBD2. V dropped 1 base and J dropped 4; count of bases not matched to a gene: 6. The length of the CDR3 is 15 residues. Per the germline V gene, CDR1 is DFQATT and CDR2 is SNEGSKA (reference sequence). The CDR3 sequence: CSARVAGGTYNEQFF. Written as DNA, the CDR3 is TGCAGTGCTAGAGTGGCGGGAGGAACATACAATGAGCAGTTCTTC.

The chain employs TRBV24-1 and TRBJ2-2, with TRBD2 matching over 11 bases. The J segment lost 7 bases and the V segment lost 4 bases, leaving 7 bases of the junction unmatched. The germline CDR1 and CDR2 sequences are KGHDR and SFDVKD. The CDR3 totals 16 residues. The CDR3, as DNA: TGTGCCACCAGTGACACTAGCGGGAGCCGGAACGGGGAGCTGTTTTTT. Translating gives CATSDTSGSRNGELFF.

This clonotype has a count of ten or more. The rearrangement links TRBV20-1 to TRBJ2-7, with 11 positions matching TRBD2. This CDR3 region has 15 residues. Germline V CDR1 and CDR2: DFQATT, SNEGSKA (reference sequence). The trim removed 3 bases at V and 5 bases at J, leaving 9 bases unmatched. CDR3 DNA: TGCAGTGCTAGGCCCCCACTAGCGGGAGCTAACGAGCAGTACTTC. Protein: CSARPPLAGANEQYF.

This clonotype was observed a few times. The gene calls are TRBV7-6 and TRBJ2-1; D ambiguous. The V gene's germline CDR1 is SGHVS and CDR2 FNYEAQ. The V gene lost 0 bases and the J gene lost 0 bases, with 12 bases spanning the gap. The CDR3 runs to 17 residues. The CDR3 coding sequence is TGTGCCAGCAGCTTAGCTTCTACGGGTAGCTCCTACAATGAGCAGTTCTTC. Translation gives CASSLASTGSSYNEQFF. The variable domain in full, with the rest retrieved from reference TRBV7-6 and TRBJ2-1, is GAGVSQSPRYKVTKRGQDVALRCDPISGHVSLYWYRQALGQGPEFLTYFNYEAQQDKSGLPNDRFSAERPEGSISTLTIQRTEQRDSAMYRCASSLASTGSSYNEQFFGPGTRLTVL.

There are a few counts of this clonotype. The chain carries TRBV20-1 and TRBJ1-2; 9 nucleotides line up with TRBD1. Trimming took 4 bases from V and 7 from J; bases not matched to a gene: 7. Germline CDR1 DFQATT, CDR2 SNEGSKA (reference sequence). The CDR3 is made up of 13 amino acids. DNA of the CDR3: TGCAGTGCTACCACAGGGGGCAGGGGTGGCTACACCTTC. Protein sequence: CSATTGGRGGYTF.

The table lists this clonotype with many counts. V gene TRBV11-2 combines with J gene TRBJ2-1; tentatively, D is TRBD1 or TRBD2 (6 bases each). Trimming removed 7 bases from V and 2 bases from J, with 12 bases in between. The CDR3 runs to 14 residues. Germline V CDR1 and CDR2: SGHAT, FQNNGV. CDR3 loop: CASTIGGTYNEQFF. Written as DNA, the CDR3 is TGTGCCAGCACCATAGGGGGGACCTACAATGAGCAGTTCTTC.

This clonotype was seen at least ten times. The rearrangement links TRBV2 to TRBJ1-2; D may be TRBD1 (6 bases). The germline V gene encodes CDR1 SNHLY and CDR2 FYNNEI. Trimming stripped 7 bases from V and 4 bases from J, with 19 bases between. The length of the CDR3 is 15 residues. The CDR3 DNA reads TGTGCCAGCACGAAAGAAGGAGGGGGAGGCTATGGCTACACCTTC. Encoded protein: CASTKEGGGGYGYTF.

This clonotype occurred many times. This chain connects TRBV30 to TRBJ2-4; 9 positions agree with TRBD1. Trimming took 1 base from V and 2 from J; bases not matched to a gene: 6. Looked up from germline, CDR1 is GTSNPN and CDR2 is SVGIG (reference sequence). The CDR3 is 16 residues long. Here the CDR3 reads CAWSEGQGRTKNIQYF. Here the CDR3 DNA reads TGTGCCTGGAGTGAGGGACAGGGTCGGACCAAAAACATTCAGTACTTC.

Comment on this clonotype: Since a much larger clone is just one base distant, this may be a read error. J is TRBJ2-7 and V is TRBV28; D is perhaps TRBD1 (5 bases). Germline V gene data show CDR1 as MDHEN and CDR2 as SYDVKM. V gave up 9 bases and J gave up 1 base, with 13 bases separating them. There are 13 residues in the CDR3. CDR3 bases: TGTGCCAGTTGCGACAGTCCTTCCTACGAGCAGTACTTC. Translating it yields CASCDSPSYEQYF.

This clonotype appeared many times. The chain carries TRBV7-3 and TRBJ2-1, with D uncertain. The germline V gene has CDR1 SGHTA and CDR2 FQGTGA. V was clipped by 1 base and J by 3 bases, with 13 bases between them. This CDR3 comprises 16 residues. CDR3 nucleotides: TGTGCCAGCAGCTTAAATCCGTCGAACAGCTACAATGAGCAGTTCTTC. Amino acid sequence: CASSLNPSNSYNEQFF.